This TCR beta chain was obtained from a study of blood T cell repertoires in COVID-19 (dated by TCRdb to about 2020). With regard to the full study: Collaborator samples came from the United States, Italy and Spain and covered acute and convalescent phases of COVID-19. The material from the prospective study consisted of cDNA or gDNA derived from T cells, B-cell-depleted T cells, or PBMCs. The dataset comprised deeply sampled blood TCRbeta repertoires from subjects exposed to, actively infected with, or recovered from COVID-19. The repertoires were released in a freely available public database meant as a resource for research on the immune response to SARS-CoV-2. The samples were drawn from the first 160 participants of the ongoing ImmuneRACE study and from under 1,500 subjects provided by 6 global collaborators. A de-identified subject ID, COVID-19 status, age in years and sex were almost always included in the sample metadata. Where available, HLA class I and class II types were obtained from metadata supplied by the sample provider rather than from assay-based typing.

The CDR3 runs 13 residues from the cysteine to the phenylalanine. The entry retains the CDR3 DNA only, 39 bases that are in frame from base 1. CDR1 and CDR2 (LGHNT, FRNRAP) derive from the germline V gene. V trim: 5 bases; J trim: 5 bases; unmatched bases: 3. On the study overall, not on this receptor specifically: The amount of clinical and demographic metadata varied by source and participant and was provided uncurated.

A second Seattle source provided samples from volunteer blood donors who had recovered from COVID-19. The collaborating institutions used their own protocols to collect whole blood in K2EDTA tubes. For TCRbeta analysis, collaborators shipped samples as frozen whole blood, isolated PBMCs, or DNA extracted from either of those sample types. The immunoSEQ Assay, a bias-controlled multiplex PCR, was used to amplify TCRbeta CDR3 regions from genomic DNA. The original pipeline was this. Within the assay, amplification of reference gene primers was used to estimate how many nucleated cells each sample contained. To quantify the absolute abundance of each unique TCRbeta CDR3 rearrangement, sequence reads were collapsed and filtered. For each sample, productive Simpson clonality was calculated as the square root of Simpson's diversity index across productive rearrangements. The clones in this table, taken by TCRdb from immuneACCESS, are in-frame only. Not every clone is retained; where verified, under half of the shortfall comes from an unresolved V gene, and the cause of the rest is unknown. V and J calls and clone size are those listed in that table; D and trimming were worked out from the DNA. This sample has under 250,000 clones in its table, and roughly 84% of those were observed once. The top ten constitute 3% of the sample.

With respect to this clone: Its antigen is not yet known. No base quality information exists; no much larger clone differs at one position.

Here the chain combines TRBV12-5 and TRBJ1-5, and 7 junction bases match TRBD1. The sequence came from a woman in her 30s who had recovered from COVID-19. Sequenced sample: peripheral blood. The CDR3 protein sequence reads: CASGAGGDQPQHF. The nucleotides are TGTGCTAGTGGTGCAGGGGGAGATCAGCCCCAGCATTTT.